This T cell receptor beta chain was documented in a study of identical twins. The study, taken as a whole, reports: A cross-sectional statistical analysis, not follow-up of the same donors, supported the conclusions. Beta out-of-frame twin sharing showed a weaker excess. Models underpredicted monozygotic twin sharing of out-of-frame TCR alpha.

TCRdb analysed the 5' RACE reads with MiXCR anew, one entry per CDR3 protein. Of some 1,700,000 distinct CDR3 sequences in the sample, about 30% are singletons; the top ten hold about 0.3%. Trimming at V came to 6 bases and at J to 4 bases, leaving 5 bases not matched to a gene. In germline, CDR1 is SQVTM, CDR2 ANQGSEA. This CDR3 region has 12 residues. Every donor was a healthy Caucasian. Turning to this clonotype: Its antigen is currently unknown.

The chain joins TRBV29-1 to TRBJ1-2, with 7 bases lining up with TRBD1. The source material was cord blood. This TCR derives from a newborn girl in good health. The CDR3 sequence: CSVVQGFYGYTF. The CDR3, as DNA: TGCAGCGTGGTACAGGGGTTCTATGGCTACACCTTC.